This T cell receptor beta chain stems from a study of low-dose radiotherapy and immunotherapy resistance in tumors. At the level of the study: Cohort 1 was treated with 0.5 Gy per fraction at 2-week intervals, amounting to 6.5 Gy overall. Oral aspirin at 300 mg was taken daily by patients for four cycles, beginning on cycle 1 day 1.

Deletions cut 6 bases from V and 3 bases from J, with 9 bases between. From germline, CDR1 is MRHNA and CDR2 SNTAGT. This CDR3 is built from 13 residues. In its sample, this clonotype ranks as medium-sized. Time point denoted: before trial treatment. Alpha and beta chains were covered, as first-strand cDNA relied on TRAV- and TRBV-specific primers. With a V-primer adapter and a constant-region primer, TCRs were amplified for 20 PCR cycles. MiXCR was run by TCRdb on the reads, yielding one entry per CDR3 protein. The repertoire holds about 64,000 distinct CDR3 sequences, with less than 30% as singletons.

The specimen comprised PBMCs, sampled before treatment. The receptor comes from a male donor with rectosigmoid adenocarcinoma. The chain uses TRBV6-4 and TRBJ1-5; D is uncertain. CDR3 loop: CASRMTPNQPQHF. Written as DNA, the CDR3 is TGTGCCAGCAGGATGACACCCAATCAGCCCCAGCATTTT.